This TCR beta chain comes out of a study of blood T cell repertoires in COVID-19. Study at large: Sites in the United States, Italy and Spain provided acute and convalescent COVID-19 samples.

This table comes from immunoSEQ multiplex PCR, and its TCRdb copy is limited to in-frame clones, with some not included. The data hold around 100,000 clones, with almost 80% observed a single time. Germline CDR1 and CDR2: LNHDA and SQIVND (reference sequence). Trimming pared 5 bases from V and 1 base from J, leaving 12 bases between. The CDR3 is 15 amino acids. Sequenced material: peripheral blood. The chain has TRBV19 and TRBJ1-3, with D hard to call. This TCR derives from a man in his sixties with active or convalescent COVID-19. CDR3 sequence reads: CASSRLTRSGNTIYF. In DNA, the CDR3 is TGTGCCAGTAGTCGTCTAACCCGGTCTGGAAACACCATATATTTT.